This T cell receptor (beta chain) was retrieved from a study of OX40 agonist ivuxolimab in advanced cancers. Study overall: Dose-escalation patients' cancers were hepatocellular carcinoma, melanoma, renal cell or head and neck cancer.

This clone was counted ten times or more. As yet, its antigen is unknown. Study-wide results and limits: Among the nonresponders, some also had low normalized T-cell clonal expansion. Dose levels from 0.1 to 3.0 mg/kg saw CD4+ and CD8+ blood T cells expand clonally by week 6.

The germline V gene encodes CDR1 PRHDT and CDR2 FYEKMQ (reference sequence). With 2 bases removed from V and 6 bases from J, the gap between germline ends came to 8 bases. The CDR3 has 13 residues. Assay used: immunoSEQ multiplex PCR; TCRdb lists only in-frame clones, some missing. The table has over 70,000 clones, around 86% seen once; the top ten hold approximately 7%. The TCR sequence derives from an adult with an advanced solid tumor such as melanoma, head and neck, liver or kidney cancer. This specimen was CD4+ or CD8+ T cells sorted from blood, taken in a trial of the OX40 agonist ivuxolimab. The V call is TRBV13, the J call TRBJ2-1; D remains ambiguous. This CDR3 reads CASSLRFRNEQFF. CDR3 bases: TGTGCCAGCAGCTTAAGGTTCCGCAATGAGCAGTTCTTC.